This T cell receptor beta chain was obtained from a study of T cell changes during pregnancy in multiple sclerosis. Sequencing used immunoSEQ multiplex PCR; TCRdb keeps in-frame clones, though not all of them. This table has some 28,000 clones, about 89% appearing once. Germline assignment: CDR1 MDHEN and CDR2 SYDVKM. V was cut by 8 bases and J by 0 bases, with 25 bases left in between. This CDR3 region has 18 residues. This chain uses TRBV28 with TRBJ1-1, with a tentative D call TRBD1 (6 bases). The sequences come from CD4+ T cells from peripheral blood mononuclear cells, collected in the first trimester of pregnancy. This receptor was obtained from a female donor in good health, enrolled as a control in a pregnancy study. CDR3 bases: TGTGCCAGCCCTTCTTCTGGGGGCCAGCAAGATTTGAACACTGAAGCTTTCTTT. It is translated as CASPSSGGQQDLNTEAFF.